The next 9 T cell receptor beta chains were all read from a single sample in a study of blood T cell repertoires in COVID-19. Some clones are missing from TCRdb's copy, which holds only in-frame ones; the method was immunoSEQ multiplex PCR. The sample lists 28,000 or so clones; 88% were seen once. The sequencing sample was made of peripheral blood. These TCRs come from a man aged 55 to 69 with COVID-19, enrolled during active disease.

This chain connects TRBV5-1 to TRBJ1-1; no reliable D call. The CDR3 has 15 amino acids. Germline V gives CDR1 SGHRS, CDR2 YFSETQ. V lost 0 bases and J 2 bases, leaving 11 bases between the germline ends. DNA of the CDR3: TGCGCCAGCAGCTTGGCCGGTCAGGCCAACACTGAAGCTTTCTTT. This gives the protein CASSLAGQANTEAFF.

J is TRBJ1-2 and V is TRBV28, with D possibly matching TRBD1 (5 bases). V shed 7 bases and J shed 4 bases, with 22 bases lying between them. Looked up from germline, CDR1 is MDHEN and CDR2 is SYDVKM. The CDR3 contains 16 residues. The CDR3: CASKPLGPTDVYGYTF. CDR3 nucleotide sequence: TGTGCCAGCAAACCTTTGGGCCCGACAGACGTCTATGGCTACACCTTC.

This clone was seen a few times. This sequence joins TRBV7-2 and TRBJ2-1; 8 nucleotides match TRBD1. Looked up from germline, CDR1 is SGHTA and CDR2 is FQGNSA. The CDR3 extends over 15 amino acids. J lost 8 bases, V lost 2 bases, and 8 bases had no gene match. CDR3 region: CASSLTGGSGYEQFF. The DNA of the CDR3 is TGTGCCAGCAGCTTAACAGGGGGATCAGGCTATGAGCAGTTCTTC.

V gene TRBV5-1 combines with J gene TRBJ1-1, with 8 positions matching TRBD1. CDR3 size: 14 residues. Germline assignment: CDR1 SGHRS and CDR2 YFSETQ. Germline trimming cut 4 bases from V and 4 bases from J; bases unmatched to any gene: 6. The CDR3 here is CASSVTGASTEAFF. CDR3 coding DNA: TGCGCCAGCAGCGTGACAGGGGCGAGCACTGAAGCTTTCTTT.

This chain joins TRBV5-1 and TRBJ1-1, with a tentative D call TRBD1 (6 bases). Trimming removed 2 bases at V and 4 bases at J, with 12 bases between. The CDR3 sequence is 14 residues long. Germline assignment: CDR1 SGHRS and CDR2 YFSETQ. DNA for the CDR3: TGCGCCAGCAGCTTCGGGGGGCAGGTCACTGAAGCTTTCTTT. It is translated as CASSFGGQVTEAFF.

This chain connects TRBV14 to TRBJ2-7; 7 positions agree with TRBD1. Germline V gene sequence: CDR1 SGHDN, CDR2 FVKESK. The CDR3 loop spans 13 amino acids. The junction had 5 bases not matched to a gene; V was cut back by 4 bases and J by 5 bases. The DNA of the CDR3 is TGTGCCAGCAGCCGCCGGGACAGAGACGAGCAGTACTTC. Protein sequence: CASSRRDRDEQYF.

The sample holds a few counts of this clone. J is TRBJ1-6 and V is TRBV20-1; no clear D gene. The germline CDR1 and CDR2 sequences are DFQATT and SNEGSKA (reference sequence). The CDR3 sequence is 15 residues long. V was clipped by 3 bases and J by 5 bases, with 14 bases between them. For the CDR3, the DNA is TGCAGTGCTAGTCCGGGAGGGAGCCATAATTCACCCCTCCACTTT. It is translated as CSASPGGSHNSPLHF.

The chain couples TRBV5-5 to TRBJ1-5; D gene unclear. In germline, CDR1 is SGHKS, CDR2 YYEKEE (reference sequence). V dropped 0 bases and J dropped 7 bases, with 8 bases sitting between them. The CDR3 runs 13 residues. CDR3 sequence reads: CASSLEPRQPQHF. In DNA form, the CDR3 reads TGTGCCAGCAGCTTGGAGCCCCGGCAGCCCCAGCATTTT.

This clone was seen only a few times. The chain employs TRBV24-1 and TRBJ1-5; no reliable D call. The germline V gene encodes CDR1 KGHDR and CDR2 SFDVKD. This CDR3 region has 10 residues. V was trimmed by 9 bases and J by 6 bases, leaving 5 bases between them. CDR3 in DNA: TGTGCCACCCACGGTCAGCCCCAGCATTTT. It encodes CATHGQPQHF.